Below are 18 T cell receptor beta chains sequenced from a single sample in a study of CD8+CD57+ T cells in acquired aplastic anemia. Before being chosen for sequencing, patients had shown CD8+CD57+ cell expansion by flow cytometry. The use of genomic DNA as template underpinned the TCR beta VDJ and CDR3 profiling. A single record per CDR3 protein comes from TCRdb applying MiXCR to the reads. Here the sample spans about 150,000 distinct CDR3 sequences, more than 40% being singletons. The sample taken for sequencing was sorted CD4+, CD8+, or CD8+CD57+ T cells (not recorded which) from PBMCs. These receptors all come from a human donor with aplastic anemia.

This clonotype was counted many times. CDR3 amino acids: CASSASAGVVYEQYF. DNA for the CDR3: TGTGCCAGCAGTGCCTCTGCGGGAGTCGTCTACGAGCAGTACTTC. The rearrangement uses TRBV9 and TRBJ2-7; 7 nucleotides agree with TRBD2. The CDR3 length is 15 residues. Germline CDR1 and CDR2: SGDLS and YYNGEE. V gave up 5 bases and J gave up 3 bases; unmatched junction bases: 11. Looking up the rest from reference TRBV9 and TRBJ2-7 gives the full variable domain: DSGVTQTPKHLITATGQRVTLRCSPRSGDLSVYWYQQSLDQGLQFLIQYYNGEERAKGNILERFSAQQFPDLHSELNLSSLELGDSALYFCASSASAGVVYEQYFGPGTRLTVT.

Ten or more counts support this clonotype. The DNA for the CDR3 is TGCGCCAGCAGCCAAGATTCGGCGGGTGGGGGGACCGGGGAGCTGTTTTTT. Its translation is CASSQDSAGGGTGELFF. The chain couples TRBV4-3 to TRBJ2-2, with D maybe TRBD2 (6 bases). The CDR3 totals 17 residues. Germline V gene lookup returns CDR1 LGHNA and CDR2 YSLEER. Between the trimmed V and J ends, which lost 0 bases and 5 bases, there was a span of 16 bases.

This clonotype was picked up a small number of times. A clone one base away is much larger, so this may be a read error. This sequence joins TRBV9 and TRBJ2-1, with D perhaps TRBD2 (6 bases). The CDR3 runs 17 residues. CDR1 is SGDLS and CDR2 is YYNGEE in the germline V gene. Here the CDR3 reads CANSVAPIETRANEQFF. The CDR3 DNA sequence: TGTGCCAACAGCGTAGCGCCCATCGAGACTAGAGCGAATGAGCAGTTCTTC.

This clonotype showed up many times. The rearrangement links TRBV6-1 to TRBJ2-7; 7 nucleotides align to TRBD1. Germline CDR1 MNHNS, CDR2 SASEGT. The V gene end was trimmed by 0 bases and the J gene end by 7 bases; junction bases not matched to a gene: 9. The CDR3 runs 15 residues. This CDR3 reads CASSEAGQHVWEQYF. DNA of the CDR3: TGTGCCAGCAGTGAAGCGGGACAGCATGTCTGGGAGCAGTACTTC.

The chain joins TRBV4-2 to TRBJ1-6; 8 bases line up with TRBD1. Germline CDR1 is LGHNA and CDR2 is YNFKEQ. J gave up 6 bases and V 2 bases, and 12 bases lay outside the gene matches. This CDR3 is built from 18 residues. The CDR3 nucleotides read TGTGCCAGCAGCCAAATAAAAGGGACAGGATTTTCTAATTCACCCCTCCACTTT. Protein: CASSQIKGTGFSNSPLHF.

This clonotype was observed at least ten times. This rearrangement joins TRBV6-2 or TRBV6-3 to TRBJ2-5; D remains unclear. The germline gives CDR1 MNHEY, CDR2 SVGEGT. The CDR3 totals 12 residues. V was pared by 2 bases and J by 5 bases, with 6 bases between. CDR3 sequence: CASSYVSETQYF. The CDR3 DNA follows: TGTGCCAGCAGTTACGTCTCCGAGACCCAGTACTTC.

As regards this clonotype: A read error is possible here, since a much larger clone lies one base away. The rearrangement links TRBV4-1 to TRBJ2-1; 7 bases line up with TRBD1. Germline V CDR1 and CDR2: MGHRA, YSYEKL. The CDR3 runs to 15 residues. The CDR3: CASSQTPGQSNEQLF. The CDR3 DNA follows: TGCGCCAGCAGCCAAACCCCGGGACAGTCCAATGAGCAGCTCTTC.

The V call is TRBV25-1, the J call TRBJ2-3; D remains unclear. The J call may be wrong; the DNA end is better matched by TRBJ1-5. The CDR3 runs 16 residues. The V gene's germline CDR1 is MGHDK and CDR2 SYGVNS. As DNA, the CDR3 is TGTGCCAGCAGACCAGCAGGCCGTAGCATCACAGATACGCAGCATTTT. Translated: CASRPAGRSITDTQHF.

The chain carries TRBV28 and TRBJ2-7, with a possible D match to TRBD2 (6 bases). The V and J ends lost 3 bases and 3 bases respectively, with 9 bases between them. Germline lookup yields CDR1 MDHEN and CDR2 SYDVKM. This CDR3 has 13 amino acids. CDR3 coding DNA: TGTGCCAGCAGTTTCGCGGGGTTCTACGAGCAGTACTTC. This encodes CASSFAGFYEQYF.

V usage is TRBV6-2 or TRBV6-3 and J usage is TRBJ1-1; D call uncertain. Germline assignment: CDR1 MNHEY and CDR2 SVGEGT. The CDR3 is 14 amino acids. V dropped 0 bases and J dropped 1 base, with 6 bases sitting between them. The CDR3 spells CASSYSPGNTEAFF. CDR3 sequence (DNA): TGTGCCAGCAGTTACTCTCCGGGGAACACTGAAGCTTTCTTT.

This clonotype has a count of ten or more. The chain employs TRBV9 and TRBJ1-1, with TRBD1 identical over 7 bases. V dropped 4 bases and J dropped 6; count of bases not matched to a gene: 6. The CDR3 runs 13 residues. The germline CDR1 and CDR2 sequences are SGDLS and YYNGEE. As DNA, the CDR3 is TGTGCCAGCAGCCCCCAAGGGGGCTCTGAAGCTTTCTTT. Protein product: CASSPQGGSEAFF.

This clonotype was counted many times. The rearrangement joins TRBV6-5 to TRBJ1-2; tentative D call: TRBD1 (5 bases). The germline V and J ends were trimmed by 2 bases and 4 bases, with 14 bases remaining between them. The length of the CDR3 is 15 residues. Germline V lookup: CDR1 MNHEY, CDR2 SVGAGI. The chain's CDR3 is CASSYPEQGSYGYTF. The CDR3 DNA reads TGTGCCAGCAGTTACCCCGAGCAGGGCTCCTATGGCTACACCTTC.

V and J are TRBV20-1 and TRBJ1-5, with 8 bases fitting TRBD1. CDR1 DFQATT and CDR2 SNEGSKA come from the germline V gene (reference sequence). CDR3 length: 15 residues. The ends lost 3 bases at V and 5 bases at J; junction bases unmatched: 9. The CDR3 bases are TGCAGTGCTAGGATGACAGGGGTGGTTTATCAGCCCCAGCATTTT. This translates into CSARMTGVVYQPQHF.

The chain employs TRBV7-2 and TRBJ2-5; D not certain. Per germline, CDR1 SGHTA and CDR2 FQGNSA. The V gene lost 1 base and the J gene lost 0 bases, with 0 bases spanning the gap. This CDR3 has 12 amino acids. The CDR3 protein is CASSLDQETQYF. Here the CDR3 DNA reads TGTGCCAGCAGCTTAGACCAAGAGACCCAGTACTTC.

Remarks on this clonotype: One junction end does not reproduce the germline sequence, and a read error may be involved. The chain has TRBV20-1 and TRBJ2-1; D might be TRBD2 (6 bases). Germline lookup yields CDR1 DFQATT and CDR2 SNEGSKA (reference sequence). The CDR3 extends over 14 amino acids. The CDR3 sequence: CSASTSPSYNEQVF. The CDR3, as DNA: TGCAGTGCTAGCACTAGCCCCTCCTACAATGAGCAGGTCTTC.

Comments on this clonotype: Relative to the germline gene, one junction end is altered; a read error may explain this. The J gene is TRBJ1-6, the V gene TRBV10-3; tentatively, D is TRBD1 (6 bases). Germline values: CDR1 ENHRY, CDR2 SYGVKD. This CDR3 is built from 14 residues. CDR3 nucleotides: TGTGCCAGCAGTGAAGTCTCGACAGGTTCACCCCTCCACTTT. It codes for CASSEVSTGSPLHF.

This clonotype was detected once. The chain couples TRBV29-1 to TRBJ1-5, with no clear D. The ends were cut back, 2 bases at V and 1 base at J, with 9 bases in the middle. The CDR3 is made up of 14 amino acids. Germline V gene sequence: CDR1 SQVTM, CDR2 ANQGSEA. The CDR3 DNA reads as TGCAGCGTTGAATGGAGGGCCAGCAATCAGCCCCAGCATTTT. Translated, it gives CSVEWRASNQPQHF.

The V call is TRBV4-3, the J call TRBJ2-1, with 7 nucleotides matching TRBD2. After removal of 4 bases from V and 6 bases from J, the junction contained 12 bases not matched to a gene. This CDR3 contains 16 residues. Per the germline V gene, CDR1 is LGHNA and CDR2 is YSLEER. The CDR3 reads CASSPPGGSPLNEQFF. The CDR3, as DNA: TGCGCCAGCAGCCCTCCTGGCGGGAGCCCCCTCAATGAGCAGTTCTTC.